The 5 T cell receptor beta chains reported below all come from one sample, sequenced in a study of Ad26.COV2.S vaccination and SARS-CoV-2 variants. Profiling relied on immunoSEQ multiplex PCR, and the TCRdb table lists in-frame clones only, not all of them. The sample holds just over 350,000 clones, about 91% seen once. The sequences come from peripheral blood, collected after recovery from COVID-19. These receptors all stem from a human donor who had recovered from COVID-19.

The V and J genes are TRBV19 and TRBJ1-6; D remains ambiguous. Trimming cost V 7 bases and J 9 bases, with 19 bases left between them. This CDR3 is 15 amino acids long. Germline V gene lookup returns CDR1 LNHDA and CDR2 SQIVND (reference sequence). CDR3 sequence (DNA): TGTGCCAGTACCGAAAAGAGGGAAACTGCTTCACCCCTCCACTTT. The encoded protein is CASTEKRETASPLHF.

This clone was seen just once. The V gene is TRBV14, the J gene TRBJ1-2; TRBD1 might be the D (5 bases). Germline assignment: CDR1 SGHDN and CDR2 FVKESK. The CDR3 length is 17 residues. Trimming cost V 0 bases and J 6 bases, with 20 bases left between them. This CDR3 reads CASSQDSEGRYGNGYTF. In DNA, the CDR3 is TGTGCCAGCAGCCAAGATTCGGAGGGGAGGTATGGAAATGGCTACACCTTC. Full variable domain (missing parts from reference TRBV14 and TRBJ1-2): EAGVTQFPSHSVIEKGQTVTLRCDPISGHDNLYWYRRVMGKEIKFLLHFVKESKQDESGMPNNRFLAERTGGTYSTLKVQPAELEDSGVYFCASSQDSEGRYGNGYTFGSGTRLTVV.

CDR3 region: CASSPDSSLNYGYTF. The CDR3 region has the DNA TGTGCCAGTTCTCCGGACAGCTCCCTTAACTATGGCTACACCTTC. The genes are TRBV19 and TRBJ1-2; TRBD1 is a possible D gene (6 bases). The length of the CDR3 is 15 residues. V shed 8 bases and J shed 1 base, with 17 bases lying between them. From germline, CDR1 is LNHDA and CDR2 SQIVND (reference sequence). The full variable domain, with the rest looked up from reference TRBV19 and TRBJ1-2, is DGGITQSPKYLFRKEGQNVTLSCEQNLNHDAMYWYRQDPGQGLRLIYYSQIVNDFQKGDIAEGYSVSREKKESFPLTVTSAQKNPTAFYLCASSPDSSLNYGYTFGSGTRLTVV.

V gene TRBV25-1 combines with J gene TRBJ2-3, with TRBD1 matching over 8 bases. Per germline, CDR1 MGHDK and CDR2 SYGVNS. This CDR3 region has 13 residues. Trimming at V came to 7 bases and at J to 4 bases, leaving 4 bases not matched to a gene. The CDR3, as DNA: TGTGCCAGCACGGACAGGGCTTCAGATACGCAGTATTTT. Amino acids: CASTDRASDTQYF.

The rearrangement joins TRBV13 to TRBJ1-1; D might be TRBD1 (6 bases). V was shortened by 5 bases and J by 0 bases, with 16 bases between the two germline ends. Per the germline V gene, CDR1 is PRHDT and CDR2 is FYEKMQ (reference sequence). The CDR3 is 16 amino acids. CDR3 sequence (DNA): TGTGCCAGCAGCGTTCCTGGACAGTCGATGAACACTGAAGCTTTCTTT. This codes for CASSVPGQSMNTEAFF.